This TCR beta chain was sequenced for a study of T cell responses to AZD1222 COVID-19 vaccine. The repertoire was sequenced with immunoSEQ multiplex PCR; TCRdb's copy has only in-frame clones and lacks some. The sample carries 100,000 to 150,000 clones, approximately 90% recorded once. Trimming removed 4 bases from V and 4 bases from J, with 14 bases in between. Germline V gives CDR1 LNHNV, CDR2 YYDKDF (reference sequence). The CDR3 loop spans 15 amino acids. The sequencing here drew on peripheral blood, taken 28 days after the second AZD1222 dose. This TCR came from an adult who received the AZD1222 COVID-19 vaccine. This rearrangement joins TRBV15 to TRBJ1-5; TRBD1 is a possible D gene (5 bases). CDR3 in amino acids: CATSTHNRQNQPQHF. CDR3 coding DNA: TGTGCCACCAGCACCCACAACAGGCAAAATCAGCCCCAGCATTTT.